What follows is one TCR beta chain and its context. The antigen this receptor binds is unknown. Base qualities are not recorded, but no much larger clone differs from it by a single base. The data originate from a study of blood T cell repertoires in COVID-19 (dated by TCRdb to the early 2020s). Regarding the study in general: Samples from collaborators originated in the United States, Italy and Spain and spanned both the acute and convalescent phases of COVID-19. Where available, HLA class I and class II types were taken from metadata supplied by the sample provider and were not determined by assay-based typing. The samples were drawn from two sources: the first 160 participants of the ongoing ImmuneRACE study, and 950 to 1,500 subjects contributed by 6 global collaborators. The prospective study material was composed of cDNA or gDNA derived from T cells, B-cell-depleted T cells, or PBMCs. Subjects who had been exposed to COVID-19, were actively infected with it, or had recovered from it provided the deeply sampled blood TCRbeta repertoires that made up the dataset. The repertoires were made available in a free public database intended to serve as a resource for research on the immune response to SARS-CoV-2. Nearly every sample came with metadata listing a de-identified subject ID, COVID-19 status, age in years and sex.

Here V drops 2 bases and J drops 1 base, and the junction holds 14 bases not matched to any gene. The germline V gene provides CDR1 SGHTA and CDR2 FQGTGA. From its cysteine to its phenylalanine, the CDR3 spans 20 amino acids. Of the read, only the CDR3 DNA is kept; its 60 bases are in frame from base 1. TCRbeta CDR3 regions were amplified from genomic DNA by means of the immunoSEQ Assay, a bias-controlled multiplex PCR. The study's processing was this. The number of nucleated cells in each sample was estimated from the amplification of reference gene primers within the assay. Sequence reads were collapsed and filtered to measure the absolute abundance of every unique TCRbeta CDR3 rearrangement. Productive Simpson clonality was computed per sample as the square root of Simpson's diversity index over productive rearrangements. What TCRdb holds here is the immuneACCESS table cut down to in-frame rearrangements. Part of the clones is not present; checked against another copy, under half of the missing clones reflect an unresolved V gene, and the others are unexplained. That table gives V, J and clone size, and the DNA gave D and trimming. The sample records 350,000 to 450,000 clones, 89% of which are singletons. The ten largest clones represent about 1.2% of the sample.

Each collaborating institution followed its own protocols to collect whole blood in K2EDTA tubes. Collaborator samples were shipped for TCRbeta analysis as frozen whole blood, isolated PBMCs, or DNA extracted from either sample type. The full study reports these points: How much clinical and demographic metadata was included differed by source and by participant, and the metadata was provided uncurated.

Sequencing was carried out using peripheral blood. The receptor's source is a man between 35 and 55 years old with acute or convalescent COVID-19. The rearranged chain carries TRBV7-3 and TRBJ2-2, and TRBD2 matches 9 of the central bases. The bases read TGTGCCAGCAGCTTACCCCTGAGATCGGCGGGGGGGAAGAACACCGGGGAGCTGTTTTTT. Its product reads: CASSLPLRSAGGKNTGELFF. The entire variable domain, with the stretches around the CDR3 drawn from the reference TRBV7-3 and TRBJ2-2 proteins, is GAGVSQTPSNKVTEKGKYVELRCDPISGHTALYWYRQSLGQGPEFLIYFQGTGAADDSGLPNDRFFAVRPEGSVSTLKIQRTERGDSAVYLCASSLPLRSAGGKNTGELFFGEGSRLTVL.